This T cell receptor (beta chain) was profiled in a study of technical replicates of blood from a few donors. Germline V gene data show CDR1 as MGHRA and CDR2 as YSYEKL. Trimming shortened V by 1 base and J by 5 bases, and 3 bases separated the two germline ends. The CDR3 loop spans 12 amino acids. The method was immunoSEQ multiplex PCR; TCRdb's version includes in-frame clones alone and lacks a portion of them. The profile shows about 97,000 clones, less than 95% of them singletons. The receptor was derived from a human donor in good health. The gene calls are TRBV4-1 and TRBJ2-1; D gene unclear. The specimen was T cells isolated from PBMCs. The CDR3 DNA reads TGCGCCAGCAGCCAAGTAAACAATGAGCAGTTCTTC. The encoded protein is CASSQVNNEQFF.